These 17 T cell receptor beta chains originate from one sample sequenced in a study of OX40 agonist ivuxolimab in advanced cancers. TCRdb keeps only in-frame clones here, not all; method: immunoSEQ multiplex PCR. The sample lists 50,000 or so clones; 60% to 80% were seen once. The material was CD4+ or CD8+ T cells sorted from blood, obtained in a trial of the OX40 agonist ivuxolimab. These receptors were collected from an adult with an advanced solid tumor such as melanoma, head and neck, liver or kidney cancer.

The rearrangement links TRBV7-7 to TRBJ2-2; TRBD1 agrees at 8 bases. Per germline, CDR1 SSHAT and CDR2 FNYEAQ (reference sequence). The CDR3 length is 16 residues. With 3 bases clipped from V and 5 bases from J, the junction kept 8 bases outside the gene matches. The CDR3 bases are TGTGCCAGCAGCTTTACCGGGACAGGCCGAACCGGGGAGCTGTTTTTT. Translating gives CASSFTGTGRTGELFF.

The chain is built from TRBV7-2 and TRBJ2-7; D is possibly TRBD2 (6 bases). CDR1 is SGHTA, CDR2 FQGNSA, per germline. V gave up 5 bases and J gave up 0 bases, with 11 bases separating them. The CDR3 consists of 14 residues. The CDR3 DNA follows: TGTGCCAGCAGCCTTCTCGGGAGCTCCTACGAGCAGTACTTC. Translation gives CASSLLGSSYEQYF.

The DNA of the CDR3 is TGTGCCAGCAGTGGGTGGGCCGCCAATGAGCAGTTCTTC. Translated: CASSGWAANEQFF. The gene calls are TRBV7-6 and TRBJ2-1; no reliable D call. V was cut by 6 bases and J by 6 bases, with 12 bases left in between. Germline V gene data show CDR1 as SGHVS and CDR2 as FNYEAQ. The CDR3 runs 13 residues.

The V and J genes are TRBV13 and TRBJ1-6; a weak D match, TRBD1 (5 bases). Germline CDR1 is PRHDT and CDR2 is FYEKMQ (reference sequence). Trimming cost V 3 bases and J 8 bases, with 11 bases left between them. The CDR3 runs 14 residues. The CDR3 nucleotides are TGTGCCAGCAGCTTCGGGCAGGGAGATTCACCCCTCCACTTT. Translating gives CASSFGQGDSPLHF. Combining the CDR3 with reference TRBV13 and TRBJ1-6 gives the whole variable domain AAGVIQSPRHLIKEKRETATLKCYPIPRHDTVYWYQQGPGQDPQFLISFYEKMQSDKGSIPDRFSAQQFSDYHSELNMSSLELGDSALYFCASSFGQGDSPLHFGNGTRLTVT.

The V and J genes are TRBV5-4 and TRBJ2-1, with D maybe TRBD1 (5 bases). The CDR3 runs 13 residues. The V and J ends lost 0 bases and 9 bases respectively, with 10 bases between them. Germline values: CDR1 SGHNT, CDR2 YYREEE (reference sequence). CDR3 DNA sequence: TGTGCCAGCAGCTTGGGGGGCAGGGCTGAGCAGTTCTTC. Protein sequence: CASSLGGRAEQFF.

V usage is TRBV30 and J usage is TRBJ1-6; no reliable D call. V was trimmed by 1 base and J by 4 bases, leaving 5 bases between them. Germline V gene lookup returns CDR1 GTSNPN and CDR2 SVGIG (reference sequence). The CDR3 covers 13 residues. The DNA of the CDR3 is TGTGCCTGGAGTGCCAATTATAATTCACCCCTCCACTTT. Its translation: CAWSANYNSPLHF. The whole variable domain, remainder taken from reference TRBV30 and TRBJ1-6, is SQTIHQWPATLVQPVGSPLSLECTVEGTSNPNLYWYRQAAGRGLQLLFYSVGIGQISSEVPQNLSASRPQDRQFILSSKKLLLSDSGFYLCAWSANYNSPLHFGNGTRLTVT.

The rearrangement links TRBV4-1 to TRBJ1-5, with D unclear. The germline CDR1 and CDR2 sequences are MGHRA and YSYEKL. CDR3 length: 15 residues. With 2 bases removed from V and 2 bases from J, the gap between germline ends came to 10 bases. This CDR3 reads CASSQNWGGNQPQHF. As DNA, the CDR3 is TGCGCCAGCAGCCAAAACTGGGGAGGCAATCAGCCCCAGCATTTT.

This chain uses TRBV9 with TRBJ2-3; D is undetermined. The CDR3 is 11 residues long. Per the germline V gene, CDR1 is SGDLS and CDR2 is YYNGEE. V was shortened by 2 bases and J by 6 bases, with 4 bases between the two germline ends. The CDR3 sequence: CASSVGDTQYF. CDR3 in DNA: TGTGCCAGCAGCGTGGGGGATACGCAGTATTTT.

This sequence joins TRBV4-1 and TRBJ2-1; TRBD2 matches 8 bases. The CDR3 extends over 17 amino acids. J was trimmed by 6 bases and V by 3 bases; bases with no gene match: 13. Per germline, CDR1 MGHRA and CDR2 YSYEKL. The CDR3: CASSQEKRRTSPNEQFF. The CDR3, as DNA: TGCGCCAGCAGCCAGGAAAAACGAAGGACTAGCCCCAATGAGCAGTTCTTC.

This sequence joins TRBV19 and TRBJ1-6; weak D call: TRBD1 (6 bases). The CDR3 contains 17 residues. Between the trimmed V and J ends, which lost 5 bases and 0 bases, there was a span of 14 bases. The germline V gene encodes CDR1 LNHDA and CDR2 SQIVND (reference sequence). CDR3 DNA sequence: TGTGCCAGTAGTGCACCGGGACAACTCTCCTATAATTCACCCCTCCACTTT. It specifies CASSAPGQLSYNSPLHF.

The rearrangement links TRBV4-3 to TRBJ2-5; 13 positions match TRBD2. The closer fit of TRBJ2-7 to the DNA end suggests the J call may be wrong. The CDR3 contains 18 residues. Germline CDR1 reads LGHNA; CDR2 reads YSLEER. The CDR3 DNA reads TGCGCCAGCAGCCCCCAGGGACTAGCGGGGCCGAGCTCCTACGAGCAGTACTTC. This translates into CASSPQGLAGPSSYEQYF.

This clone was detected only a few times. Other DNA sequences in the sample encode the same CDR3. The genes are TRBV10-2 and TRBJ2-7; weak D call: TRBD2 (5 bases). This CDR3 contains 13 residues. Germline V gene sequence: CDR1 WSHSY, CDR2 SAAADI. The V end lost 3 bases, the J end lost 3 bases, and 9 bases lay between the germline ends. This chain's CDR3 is CASSEGSHYEQYF. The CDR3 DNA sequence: TGCGCCAGCAGTGAAGGGAGCCACTACGAGCAGTACTTC.

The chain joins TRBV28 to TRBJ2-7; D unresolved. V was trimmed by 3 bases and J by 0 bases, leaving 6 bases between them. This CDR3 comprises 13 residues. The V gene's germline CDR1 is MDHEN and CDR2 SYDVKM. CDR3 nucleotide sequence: TGTGCCAGCAGTTTCGAGGACTCCTACGAGCAGTACTTC. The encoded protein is CASSFEDSYEQYF.

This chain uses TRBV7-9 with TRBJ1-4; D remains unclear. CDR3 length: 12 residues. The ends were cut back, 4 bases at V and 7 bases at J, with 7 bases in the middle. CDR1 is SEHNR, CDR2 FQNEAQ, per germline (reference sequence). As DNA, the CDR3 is TGTGCCAGCAGCTCCCGACGTGAAAAACTGTTTTTT. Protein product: CASSSRREKLFF.

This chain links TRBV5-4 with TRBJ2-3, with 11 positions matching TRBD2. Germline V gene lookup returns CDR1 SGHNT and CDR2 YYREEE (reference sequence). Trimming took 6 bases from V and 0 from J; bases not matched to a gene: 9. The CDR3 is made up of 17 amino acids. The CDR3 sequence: CASTGTSGHPSTDTQYF. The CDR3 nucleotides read TGTGCCAGCACCGGGACTAGCGGTCATCCTAGCACAGATACGCAGTATTTT.

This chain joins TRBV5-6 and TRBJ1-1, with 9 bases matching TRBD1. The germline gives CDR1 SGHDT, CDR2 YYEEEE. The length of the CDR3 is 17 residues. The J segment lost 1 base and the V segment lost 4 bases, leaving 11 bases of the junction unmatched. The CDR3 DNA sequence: TGTGCCAGCAGCCCAATGACAGGGGGAGTAAAGAACACTGAAGCTTTCTTT. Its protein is CASSPMTGGVKNTEAFF.

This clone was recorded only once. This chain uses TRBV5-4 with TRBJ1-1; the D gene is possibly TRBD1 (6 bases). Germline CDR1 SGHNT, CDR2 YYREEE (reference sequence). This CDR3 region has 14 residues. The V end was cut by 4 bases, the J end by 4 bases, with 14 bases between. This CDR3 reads CASSPRTGSTEAFF. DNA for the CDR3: TGTGCCAGCAGCCCAAGAACAGGGTCCACTGAAGCTTTCTTT.